The next 25 T cell receptor beta chains were all read from a single sample in a study of blood T cell repertoires in COVID-19. The protocol was immunoSEQ multiplex PCR, while the TCRdb copy is restricted to in-frame clones and leaves out a portion. Of about 210,000 clones listed, about 83% were seen once; the top ten hold 2.5% to 3%. The source material was peripheral blood. These receptors all stem from a man in his forties or fifties with active or convalescent COVID-19.

The chain is built from TRBV5-4 and TRBJ1-4; D gene unclear. The CDR3 extends over 14 amino acids. V shed 1 base and J shed 6 bases, with 10 bases lying between them. Germline V gives CDR1 SGHNT, CDR2 YYREEE (reference sequence). The CDR3 nucleotides read TGTGCCAGCAGCTTGAACGGTGGAGATGAAAAACTGTTTTTT. Translating it yields CASSLNGGDEKLFF.

The CDR3 DNA reads as TGTGCCAGCAGTGCAGGGGGTGAGCAGTACTTC. Encoded protein: CASSAGGEQYF. This rearrangement joins TRBV6-2 or TRBV6-3 to TRBJ2-7; 7 bases are shared with TRBD1. The V and J ends lost 5 bases and 7 bases, in that order; junction bases with no gene match: 2. The CDR3 has 11 amino acids. Germline V gene sequence: CDR1 MNHEY, CDR2 SVGEGT.

The V call is TRBV5-1, the J call TRBJ1-5; weak D call: TRBD1 (5 bases). The V end was cut by 1 base, the J end by 5 bases, with 13 bases between. Germline assignment: CDR1 SGHRS and CDR2 YFSETQ. CDR3 length: 15 residues. CDR3 sequence (DNA): TGCGCCAGCAGCTTGAGCGGGACTGACGATCAGCCCCAGCATTTT. This sequence encodes CASSLSGTDDQPQHF.

This chain connects TRBV27 to TRBJ2-7, with 7 bases fitting TRBD2. Unmatched junction bases numbered 5, after V lost 3 bases and J lost 0 bases. The CDR3 loop spans 15 amino acids. From germline, CDR1 is MNHEY and CDR2 SMNVEV (reference sequence). The CDR3, as DNA: TGTGCCAGCAGTTTGGGACTATTAAGCTCCTACGAGCAGTACTTC. This translates into CASSLGLLSSYEQYF.

This clone appeared a single time. The CDR3: CASSLSGQAGKGGYTF. The CDR3 DNA reads TGTGCCAGCAGCTTGTCCGGACAGGCAGGAAAAGGAGGCTACACCTTC. The gene calls are TRBV5-4 and TRBJ1-2, with 7 bases lining up with TRBD1. Per the germline V gene, CDR1 is SGHNT and CDR2 is YYREEE (reference sequence). The CDR3 loop spans 16 amino acids. Losses at the gene ends were 1 base for V and 8 bases for J; bases not matched to a gene: 14.

The chain joins TRBV19 to TRBJ1-5; 7 bases are shared with TRBD1. The CDR3 has 15 residues. V gave up 4 bases and J gave up 2 bases; unmatched junction bases: 5. Germline V lookup: CDR1 LNHDA, CDR2 SQIVND (reference sequence). CDR3 in amino acids: CASSNDRARNQPQHF. The CDR3 DNA sequence: TGTGCCAGTAGTAACGACAGGGCTCGCAATCAGCCCCAGCATTTT. Together with reference TRBV19 and TRBJ1-5, the CDR3 gives the full variable domain: DGGITQSPKYLFRKEGQNVTLSCEQNLNHDAMYWYRQDPGQGLRLIYYSQIVNDFQKGDIAEGYSVSREKKESFPLTVTSAQKNPTAFYLCASSNDRARNQPQHFGDGTRLSIL.

This rearrangement joins TRBV18 to TRBJ1-2; a weak D match, TRBD1 (5 bases). The V gene's germline CDR1 is KGHSH and CDR2 LQKENI. Trimming cost V 3 bases and J 3 bases, with 11 bases left between them. This CDR3 comprises 14 residues. In DNA form, the CDR3 reads TGTGCCAGCTCACCCTTCGACAGCTACTATGGCTACACCTTC. It translates to CASSPFDSYYGYTF.

This sequence joins TRBV4-2 and TRBJ2-2; 8 positions match TRBD2. This CDR3 spans 17 amino acids. Germline loops: CDR1 LGHNA, CDR2 YNFKEQ. The ends lost 2 bases at V and 3 bases at J; junction bases unmatched: 8. This CDR3 reads CASSQSPATSDTGELFF. CDR3 sequence (DNA): TGTGCCAGCAGCCAATCACCCGCGACTAGCGACACCGGGGAGCTGTTTTTT.

A word on this clone: Within the sample, other DNA sequences also encode this same CDR3. J is TRBJ2-3 and V is TRBV6-5; no clear D. Germline V lookup: CDR1 MNHEY, CDR2 SVGAGI. This CDR3 region has 11 residues. Trimming removed 7 bases at V and 1 base at J, with 3 bases between. This chain's CDR3 is CASKRTDTQYF. In nucleotides, the CDR3 is TGTGCCAGCAAGCGCACAGATACGCAGTATTTT.

A few counts support this clone. The J gene is TRBJ1-4, the V gene TRBV5-1; 9 bases match TRBD1. This CDR3 spans 18 amino acids. Trimming took 3 bases from V and 7 from J; bases not matched to a gene: 16. Germline values: CDR1 SGHRS, CDR2 YFSETQ. CDR3 sequence reads: CASSSVSEGQGAAEKLFF. The CDR3, as DNA: TGCGCCAGCAGCTCCGTGTCAGAGGGACAGGGAGCGGCTGAAAAACTGTTTTTT.

This chain uses TRBV18 with TRBJ1-2; 8 positions match TRBD1. The CDR3 covers 15 residues. V lost 1 base and J lost 4; bases outside the gene matches: 5. Per germline, CDR1 KGHSH and CDR2 LQKENI. CDR3 protein: CASSPQDREGYGYTF. The CDR3 coding sequence is TGTGCCAGCTCACCACAGGACAGGGAAGGCTATGGCTACACCTTC.

This clone was picked up a small number of times. The V gene is TRBV6-5, the J gene TRBJ2-7, with 12 bases identical to TRBD2. Germline loops: CDR1 MNHEY, CDR2 SVGAGI. With 6 bases clipped from V and 2 bases from J, the junction kept 5 bases outside the gene matches. The CDR3 length is 15 residues. Here the CDR3 reads CASRRTSGDTYEQYF. Here the CDR3 DNA reads TGTGCCAGCAGGCGGACTAGCGGGGATACCTACGAGCAGTACTTC.

The V call is TRBV10-1, the J call TRBJ2-3; D possibly corresponds to TRBD2 (5 bases). This CDR3 contains 13 residues. From germline, CDR1 is WNHNN and CDR2 SYGVQD (reference sequence). Trimming cost V 0 bases and J 4 bases, with 5 bases left between them. CDR3 amino acids: CASSESGADTQYF. For the CDR3, the DNA is TGCGCCAGCAGTGAGTCCGGGGCAGATACGCAGTATTTT.

J is TRBJ2-3 and V is TRBV3-1 (or the pseudogene TRBV3-2); 10 bases are a match to TRBD1. The CDR3 is 14 amino acids. J gave up 4 bases and V 5 bases, and 3 bases lay outside the gene matches. CDR1 and CDR2 from the germline V gene are LGHDT and YNNKEL (reference sequence). Written as DNA, the CDR3 is TGTGCCAGCAGCGACAGGGGGCGCGCAGATACGCAGTATTTT. As protein: CASSDRGRADTQYF.

The chain combines TRBV6-5 with TRBJ2-3, with 10 bases aligning to TRBD2. CDR1 is MNHEY, CDR2 SVGAGI, per germline. Losses at the gene ends were 8 bases for V and 6 bases for J; bases not matched to a gene: 8. This CDR3 region has 14 residues. The CDR3 is CASGLAASGDTQYF. DNA of the CDR3: TGTGCCAGCGGACTAGCGGCTAGCGGGGATACGCAGTATTTT.

The J gene is TRBJ2-1, the V gene TRBV5-4, with D uncertain. V gave up 1 base and J gave up 10 bases, with 9 bases separating them. This CDR3 is built from 12 residues. Germline V gene sequence: CDR1 SGHNT, CDR2 YYREEE (reference sequence). This CDR3 reads CASSLSYQEQFF. CDR3 bases: TGTGCCAGCAGCTTGTCCTACCAAGAGCAGTTCTTC. The whole variable domain, remainder taken from reference TRBV5-4 and TRBJ2-1, is ETGVTQSPTHLIKTRGQQVTLRCSSQSGHNTVSWYQQALGQGPQFIFQYYREEENGRGNFPPRFSGLQFPNYSSELNVNALELDDSALYLCASSLSYQEQFFGPGTRLTVL.

This clone turned up a few times. The V gene is TRBV6-5, the J gene TRBJ1-1, with TRBD1 identical over 10 bases. V lost 6 bases to trimming and J lost 5 bases; unmatched junction nucleotides: 6. The germline CDR1 and CDR2 sequences are MNHEY and SVGAGI. The CDR3 has 14 residues. In nucleotides, the CDR3 is TGTGCCAGCAGAAGGGACAGGGGAAGAACTGAAGCTTTCTTT. Encoded protein: CASRRDRGRTEAFF.

The rearrangement links TRBV5-5 to TRBJ1-1, with unresolved D. The CDR3 sequence is 14 residues long. V was cut by 4 bases and J by 0 bases, with 10 bases left in between. The V gene's germline CDR1 is SGHKS and CDR2 YYEKEE (reference sequence). As DNA, the CDR3 is TGTGCCAGCAGCCGACAAGTGCTGAACACTGAAGCTTTCTTT. This sequence encodes CASSRQVLNTEAFF.

The chain joins TRBV7-2 to TRBJ2-1, with TRBD2 matching 8 bases. The CDR3 contains 15 residues. V shed 5 bases and J 2 bases; nucleotides not matched to a gene: 5. The germline V gene encodes CDR1 SGHTA and CDR2 FQGNSA. The chain's CDR3 is CASSRHSGTYNEQFF. CDR3 in DNA: TGTGCCAGCAGCAGGCATAGCGGGACCTACAATGAGCAGTTCTTC.

This chain uses TRBV3-1 (or the pseudogene TRBV3-2) with TRBJ1-1, with 8 bases aligning to TRBD1. Germline CDR1 reads LGHDT; CDR2 reads YNNKEL (reference sequence). The CDR3 has 13 residues. Trimming at V came to 1 base and at J to 7 bases, leaving 2 bases not matched to a gene. Here the CDR3 reads CASSQGDRSEAFF. The CDR3 DNA reads as TGTGCCAGCAGCCAAGGGGACAGGAGTGAAGCTTTCTTT.

This chain joins TRBV6-5 and TRBJ1-4, with D hard to call. V lost 6 bases and J lost 8, with 16 bases in between. The CDR3 has 14 amino acids. Looked up from germline, CDR1 is MNHEY and CDR2 is SVGAGI. The CDR3 bases are TGTGCCAGCAGACCCTCCGGGTTAAGGGAAAAACTGTTTTTT. Translated, it gives CASRPSGLREKLFF.

This chain uses TRBV5-8 with TRBJ1-2; the match to TRBD1 covers 8 bases. Trimming removed 4 bases from V and 7 bases from J; junction bases left unmatched: 9. In germline, CDR1 is SGHTS, CDR2 YDEGEE. The CDR3 has 14 residues. CDR3 coding DNA: TGTGCCAGCAGCCTGGACAGGGTGGCAAGTGGCTACACCTTC. It specifies CASSLDRVASGYTF.

This chain links TRBV5-1 with TRBJ1-2; D might be TRBD1 (6 bases). Germline V gene data show CDR1 as SGHRS and CDR2 as YFSETQ. CDR3 length: 13 residues. The V end lost 0 bases, the J end lost 6 bases, and 9 bases lay between the germline ends. The CDR3 sequence is CASSLAPGDGYTF. CDR3 coding DNA: TGCGCCAGCAGCTTGGCTCCAGGGGATGGCTACACCTTC. Full variable domain (remainder filled in from reference TRBV5-1 and TRBJ1-2): KAGVTQTPRYLIKTRGQQVTLSCSPISGHRSVSWYQQTPGQGLQFLFEYFSETQRNKGNFPGRFSGRQFSNSRSEMNVSTLELGDSALYLCASSLAPGDGYTFGSGTRLTVV.

The rearrangement joins TRBV11-3 to TRBJ2-1, with 7 bases matching TRBD2. Trimming at V came to 5 bases and at J to 3 bases, leaving 7 bases not matched to a gene. Germline V lookup: CDR1 SGHNT, CDR2 YENEEA. The CDR3 spans 15 residues. CDR3 nucleotides: TGTGCCAGCAGCGTCCGGGGAGGGGACTACAATGAGCAGTTCTTC. Translating gives CASSVRGGDYNEQFF.

This rearrangement joins TRBV7-8 to TRBJ1-2; no clear D. The V end was cut by 1 base, the J end by 7 bases, with 13 bases between. The CDR3 contains 14 residues. Germline CDR1 reads SGHVS; CDR2 reads FQNEAQ. The DNA for the CDR3 is TGTGCCAGCAGCTTAGGGTCGGAGGAGAGTGGCTACACCTTC. This codes for CASSLGSEESGYTF. The full variable domain, with the rest looked up from reference TRBV7-8 and TRBJ1-2, is GAGVSQSPRYKVAKRGQDVALRCDPISGHVSLFWYQQALGQGPEFLTYFQNEAQLDKSGLPSDRFFAERPEGSVSTLKIQRTQQEDSAVYLCASSLGSEESGYTFGSGTRLTVV.